This T cell receptor beta chain was sequenced in a study of blood T cell repertoires in COVID-19. TCRdb's copy holds only in-frame clones and misses some; the assay was immunoSEQ multiplex PCR. The table includes some 190,000 clones, around nine tenths detected once. V was trimmed by 1 base and J by 3 bases, leaving 18 bases between them. This CDR3 has 17 residues. In germline, CDR1 is MGHRA, CDR2 YSYEKL. The chain joins TRBV4-1 to TRBJ1-2; D might be TRBD1 (6 bases). Sequenced material: peripheral blood. This TCR was recovered from a man aged 18-30 years with active or convalescent COVID-19. DNA of the CDR3: TGCGCCAGCAGCCAAGCCCCCCGGCAGGGGTTTGACTATGGCTACACCTTC. It codes for CASSQAPRQGFDYGYTF.